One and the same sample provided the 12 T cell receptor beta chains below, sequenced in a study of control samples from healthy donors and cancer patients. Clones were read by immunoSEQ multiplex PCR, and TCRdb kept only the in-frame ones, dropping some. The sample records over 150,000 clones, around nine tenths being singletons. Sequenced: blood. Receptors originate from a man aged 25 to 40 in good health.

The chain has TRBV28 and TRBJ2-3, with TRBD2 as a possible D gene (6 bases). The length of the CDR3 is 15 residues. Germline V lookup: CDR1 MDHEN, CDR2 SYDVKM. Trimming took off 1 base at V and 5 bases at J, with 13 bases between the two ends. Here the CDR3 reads CASSLYSGPGDTQYF. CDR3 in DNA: TGTGCCAGCAGTTTATACAGCGGGCCGGGAGATACGCAGTATTTT.

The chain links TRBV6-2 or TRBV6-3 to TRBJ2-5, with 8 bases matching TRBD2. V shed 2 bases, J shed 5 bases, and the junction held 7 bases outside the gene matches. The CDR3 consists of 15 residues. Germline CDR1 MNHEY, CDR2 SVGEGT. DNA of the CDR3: TGTGCCAGCAGTTACGATCGGGGGGGCCGGGAGACCCAGTACTTC. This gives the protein CASSYDRGGRETQYF.

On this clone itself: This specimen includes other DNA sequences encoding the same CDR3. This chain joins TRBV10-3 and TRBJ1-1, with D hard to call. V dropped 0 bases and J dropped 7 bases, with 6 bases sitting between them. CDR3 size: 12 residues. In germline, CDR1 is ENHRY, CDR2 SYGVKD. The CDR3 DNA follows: TGTGCCATCAGTGAGTCGGGCGGTGAAGCTTTCTTT. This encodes CAISESGGEAFF.

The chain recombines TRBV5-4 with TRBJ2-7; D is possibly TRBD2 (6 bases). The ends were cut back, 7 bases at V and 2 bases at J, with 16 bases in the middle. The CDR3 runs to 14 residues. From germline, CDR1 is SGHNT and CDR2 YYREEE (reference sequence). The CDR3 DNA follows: TGTGCCAGCTCTTTTGGGGGGTACCCCTACGAGCAGTACTTC. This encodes CASSFGGYPYEQYF.

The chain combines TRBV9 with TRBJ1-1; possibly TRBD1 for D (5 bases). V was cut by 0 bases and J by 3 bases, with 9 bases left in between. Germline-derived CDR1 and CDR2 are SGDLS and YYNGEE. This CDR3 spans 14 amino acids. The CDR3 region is CASSVAPRDTEAFF. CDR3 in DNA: TGTGCCAGCAGCGTAGCACCCAGGGACACTGAAGCTTTCTTT. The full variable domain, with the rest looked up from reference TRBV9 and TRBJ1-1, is DSGVTQTPKHLITATGQRVTLRCSPRSGDLSVYWYQQSLDQGLQFLIQYYNGEERAKGNILERFSAQQFPDLHSELNLSSLELGDSALYFCASSVAPRDTEAFFGQGTRLTVV.

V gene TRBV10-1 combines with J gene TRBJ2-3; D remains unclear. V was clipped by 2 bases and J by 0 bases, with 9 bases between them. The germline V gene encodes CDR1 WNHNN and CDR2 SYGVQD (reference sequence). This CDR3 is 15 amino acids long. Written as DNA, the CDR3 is TGCGCCAGCAGTGAGACCCCACTTAGCACAGATACGCAGTATTTT. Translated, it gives CASSETPLSTDTQYF.

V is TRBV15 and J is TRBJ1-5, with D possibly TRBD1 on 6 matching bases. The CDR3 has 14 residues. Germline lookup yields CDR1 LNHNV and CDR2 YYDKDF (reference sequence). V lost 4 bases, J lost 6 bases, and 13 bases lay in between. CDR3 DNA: TGTGCCACCAGCACCCCAATGACAGGTCAGCCCCAGCATTTT. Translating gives CATSTPMTGQPQHF. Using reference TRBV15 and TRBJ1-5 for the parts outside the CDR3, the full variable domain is DAMVIQNPRYQVTQFGKPVTLSCSQTLNHNVMYWYQQKSSQAPKLLFHYYDKDFNNEADTPDNFQSRRPNTSFCFLDIRSPGLGDTAMYLCATSTPMTGQPQHFGDGTRLSIL.

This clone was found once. The CDR3 here is CASQTWGGSTDTQYF. Here the CDR3 DNA reads TGCGCCAGCCAAACTTGGGGCGGGAGCACAGATACGCAGTATTTT. J is TRBJ2-3 and V is TRBV5-1; either TRBD1 or TRBD2 may fit D (5 bases each). Germline loops: CDR1 SGHRS, CDR2 YFSETQ. Trimming shortened V by 7 bases and J by 0 bases, and 15 bases separated the two germline ends. The CDR3 loop spans 15 amino acids.

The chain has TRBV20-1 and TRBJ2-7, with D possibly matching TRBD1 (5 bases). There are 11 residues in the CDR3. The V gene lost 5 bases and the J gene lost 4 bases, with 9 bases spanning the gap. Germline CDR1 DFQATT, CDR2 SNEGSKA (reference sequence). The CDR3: CSALQVYEQYF. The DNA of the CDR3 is TGCAGTGCTTTACAGGTGTACGAGCAGTACTTC.

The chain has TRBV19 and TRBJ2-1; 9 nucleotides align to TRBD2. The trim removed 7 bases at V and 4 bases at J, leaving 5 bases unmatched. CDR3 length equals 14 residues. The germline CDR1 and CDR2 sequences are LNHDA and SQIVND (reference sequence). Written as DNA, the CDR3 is TGTGCCAGTAAGACTAGCGGCTATTACAATGAGCAGTTCTTC. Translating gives CASKTSGYYNEQFF.

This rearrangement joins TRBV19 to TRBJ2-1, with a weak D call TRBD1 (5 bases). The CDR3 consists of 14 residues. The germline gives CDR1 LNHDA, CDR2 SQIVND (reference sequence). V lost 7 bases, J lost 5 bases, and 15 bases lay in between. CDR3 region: CASISSGADNEQFF. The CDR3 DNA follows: TGTGCCAGTATTTCATCTGGGGCTGACAATGAGCAGTTCTTC.

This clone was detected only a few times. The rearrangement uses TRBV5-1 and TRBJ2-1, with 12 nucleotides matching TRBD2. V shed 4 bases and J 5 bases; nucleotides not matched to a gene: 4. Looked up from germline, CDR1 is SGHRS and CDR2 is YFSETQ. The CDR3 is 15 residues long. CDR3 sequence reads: CASSPRLAGDNEQFF. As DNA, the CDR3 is TGCGCCAGCAGCCCCCGACTAGCGGGGGACAATGAGCAGTTCTTC.